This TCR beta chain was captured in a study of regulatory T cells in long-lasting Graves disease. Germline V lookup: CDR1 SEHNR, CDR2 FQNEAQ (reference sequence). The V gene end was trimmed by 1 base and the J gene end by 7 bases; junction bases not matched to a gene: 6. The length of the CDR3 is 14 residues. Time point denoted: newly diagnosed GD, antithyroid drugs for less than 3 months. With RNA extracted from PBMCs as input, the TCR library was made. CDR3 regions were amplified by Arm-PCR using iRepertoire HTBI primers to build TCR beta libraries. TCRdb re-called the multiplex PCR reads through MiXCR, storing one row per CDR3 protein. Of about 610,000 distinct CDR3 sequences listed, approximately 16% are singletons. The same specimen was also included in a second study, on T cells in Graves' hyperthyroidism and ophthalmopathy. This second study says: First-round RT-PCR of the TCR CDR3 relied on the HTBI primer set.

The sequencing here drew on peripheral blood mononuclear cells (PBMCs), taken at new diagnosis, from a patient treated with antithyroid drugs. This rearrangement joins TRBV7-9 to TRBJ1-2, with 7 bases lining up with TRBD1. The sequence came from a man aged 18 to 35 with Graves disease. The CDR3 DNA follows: TGTGCCAGCAGCTTAGGTGGAGGGGGCGGTGGCTACACCTTC. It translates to CASSLGGGGGGYTF.